What follows are 17 T cell receptor beta chains derived from one specimen sequenced in a study of OX40 agonist ivuxolimab in advanced cancers. The assay was immunoSEQ multiplex PCR, and TCRdb's table has in-frame clones only and misses some. The sample holds around 890 clones, 75% seen once. Sequenced material: CD4+ or CD8+ T cells sorted from blood, taken in a trial of the OX40 agonist ivuxolimab. The receptors here all came from an adult with an advanced solid tumor such as melanoma, head and neck, liver or kidney cancer.

This clone rates as hyperexpanded (1% or more). The chain links TRBV30 to TRBJ2-5; tentatively, D is TRBD2 (5 bases). Germline V gene lookup returns CDR1 GTSNPN and CDR2 SVGIG (reference sequence). The CDR3 runs to 14 residues. The ends were cut back, 1 base at V and 2 bases at J, with 11 bases in the middle. The CDR3 here is CAWSGGFTQETQYF. CDR3 DNA: TGTGCCTGGAGTGGAGGGTTTACACAAGAGACCCAGTACTTC.

This clone is deemed large. The J gene is TRBJ2-1, the V gene TRBV7-2; 11 nucleotides align to TRBD2. Germline V gene data show CDR1 as SGHTA and CDR2 as FQGNSA. This CDR3 region has 16 residues. The trim removed 8 bases at V and 8 bases at J, leaving 14 bases unmatched. In DNA, the CDR3 is TGTGCCAGCGGCACCTCGACTAGCGGGATAACGGATGAGCAGTTCTTC. This translates into CASGTSTSGITDEQFF. Variable domain in full (rest from reference TRBV7-2 and TRBJ2-1): GAGVSQSPSNKVTEKGKDVELRCDPISGHTALYWYRQSLGQGLEFLIYFQGNSAPDKSGLPSDRFSAERTGGSVSTLTIQRTQQEDSAVYLCASGTSTSGITDEQFFGPGTRLTVL.

The rearrangement joins TRBV19 to TRBJ2-1; 7 positions match TRBD1. CDR3 length: 14 residues. The germline gives CDR1 LNHDA, CDR2 SQIVND (reference sequence). The ends lost 3 bases at V and 9 bases at J; junction bases unmatched: 8. CDR3 sequence reads: CASSIQGERGEQFF. The CDR3 DNA follows: TGTGCCAGTAGTATTCAGGGGGAGAGGGGTGAGCAGTTCTTC. The variable domain in full, with the rest retrieved from reference TRBV19 and TRBJ2-1, is DGGITQSPKYLFRKEGQNVTLSCEQNLNHDAMYWYRQDPGQGLRLIYYSQIVNDFQKGDIAEGYSVSREKKESFPLTVTSAQKNPTAFYLCASSIQGERGEQFFGPGTRLTVL.

On this clone itself: Possible read error: a much larger clone is one base away. The sample holds other DNA sequences that translate to the same CDR3. The V gene is TRBV10-3, the J gene TRBJ2-1; the D gene is possibly TRBD2 (5 bases). V was pared by 6 bases and J by 1 base, with 13 bases between. The CDR3 is 15 amino acids. Germline lookup yields CDR1 ENHRY and CDR2 SYGVKD. Here the CDR3 reads CAISDPGKSYNEQFF. CDR3 sequence (DNA): TGTGCCATCAGCGATCCCGGGAAATCCTACAATGAGCAGTTCTTC.

The genes are TRBV9 and TRBJ2-3, with 9 bases lining up with TRBD1. The germline V gene encodes CDR1 SGDLS and CDR2 YYNGEE. The CDR3 is 17 residues long. J was trimmed by 3 bases and V by 0 bases; bases with no gene match: 8. The CDR3 DNA reads TGTGCCAGCAGCGTAGGAGGTAGGGGGACAGGGACAGATACGCAGTATTTT. Translated, it gives CASSVGGRGTGTDTQYF.

The V gene is TRBV6-9, the J gene TRBJ2-7; no clear D. Per the germline V gene, CDR1 is MNHGY and CDR2 is SVAAGI. The V and J ends lost 3 bases and 0 bases respectively, with 6 bases between them. The CDR3 loop spans 13 amino acids. DNA of the CDR3: TGTGCCAGCAGTTACTCCGCCTCCTACGAGCAGTACTTC. The encoded protein is CASSYSASYEQYF.

The chain employs TRBV14 and TRBJ1-1; D call uncertain. V gave up 5 bases and J gave up 2 bases, with 15 bases separating them. Per the germline V gene, CDR1 is SGHDN and CDR2 is FVKESK. The CDR3 consists of 15 residues. The CDR3 sequence: CASSSTSLGNTEAFF. In DNA, the CDR3 is TGTGCCAGCAGCTCTACCAGTCTGGGAAACACTGAAGCTTTCTTT.

This chain joins TRBV23-1 and TRBJ2-1; D may be TRBD2 (6 bases). TRBV23-1 is an ORF, and what it does is uncertain. Trimming took off 0 bases at V and 0 bases at J, with 30 bases between the two ends. The CDR3 has 23 amino acids. The CDR3 nucleotides are TGCGCCAGCAGTCAATCGATGACTAGAAAGGCGGCTCCGGTCATTAACTCCTACAATGAGCAGTTCTTC. Amino acids: CASSQSMTRKAAPVINSYNEQFF.

This chain links TRBV7-9 with TRBJ1-1; D remains ambiguous. CDR1 is SEHNR and CDR2 is FQNEAQ in the germline V gene (reference sequence). This CDR3 has 13 residues. V shed 1 base and J shed 1 base, with 4 bases lying between them. This CDR3 is CASSLGRNTEAFF. For the CDR3, the DNA is TGTGCCAGCAGCTTAGGACGGAACACTGAAGCTTTCTTT.

The J gene is TRBJ1-5, the V gene TRBV7-2; TRBD1 matches 7 bases. This CDR3 comprises 15 residues. The germline CDR1 and CDR2 sequences are SGHTA and FQGNSA. With V trimmed by 1 base and J by 4 bases, 4 bases remained unmatched. The CDR3 loop is CASSLEQGLNQPQHF. Written as DNA, the CDR3 is TGTGCCAGCAGCTTAGAACAGGGGCTTAATCAGCCCCAGCATTTT.

This clone was detected only once. The CDR3 loop reads CASRETANHEQYF. The CDR3 nucleotides are TGTGCCAGCAGAGAGACGGCTAACCACGAGCAGTACTTC. The rearrangement joins TRBV25-1 to TRBJ2-7; D unclear. Deletions cut 6 bases from V and 5 bases from J, with 14 bases between. The CDR3 has 13 residues. CDR1 is MGHDK, CDR2 SYGVNS, per germline.

The chain carries TRBV11-2 and TRBJ2-6; D may be TRBD1 (5 bases). This CDR3 contains 15 residues. V lost 5 bases, J lost 2 bases, and 10 bases lay in between. Per germline, CDR1 SGHAT and CDR2 FQNNGV. Here the CDR3 reads CASSPQGTGANVLTF. The CDR3 region has the DNA TGTGCCAGCAGCCCGCAGGGTACTGGGGCCAACGTCCTGACTTTC.

This clone came up once. The genes are TRBV7-2 and TRBJ2-5; D is undetermined. Germline V gene data show CDR1 as SGHTA and CDR2 as FQGNSA. The germline V and J ends were trimmed by 6 bases and 4 bases, with 18 bases remaining between them. The CDR3 has 15 residues. CDR3 sequence: CASRTGGRSTETQYF. DNA for the CDR3: TGTGCCAGCAGAACGGGTGGGCGATCGACAGAGACCCAGTACTTC.

This chain connects TRBV6-5 to TRBJ2-3; D possibly corresponds to TRBD2 (6 bases). V lost 6 bases and J lost 2, with 15 bases in between. The CDR3 is 15 residues long. Germline values: CDR1 MNHEY, CDR2 SVGAGI. The CDR3 coding sequence is TGTGCCAGCAGCATTAGCGGAGCCCACACAGATACGCAGTATTTT. It codes for CASSISGAHTDTQYF.

This clone was seen more than once but under ten times. The chain is built from TRBV18 and TRBJ2-5; D possibly corresponds to TRBD2 (5 bases). The germline V and J ends were trimmed by 0 bases and 1 base, with 9 bases remaining between them. CDR1 and CDR2 from the germline V gene are KGHSH and LQKENI. The CDR3 runs to 15 residues. The chain's CDR3 is CASSPPTSGQETQYF. The DNA for the CDR3 is TGTGCCAGCTCACCACCGACCAGCGGCCAAGAGACCCAGTACTTC. Combining the CDR3 with reference TRBV18 and TRBJ2-5 gives the whole variable domain NAGVMQNPRHLVRRRGQEARLRCSPMKGHSHVYWYRQLPEEGLKFMVYLQKENIIDESGMPKERFSAEFPKEGPSILRIQQVVRGDSAAYFCASSPPTSGQETQYFGPGTRLLVL.

The V and J genes are TRBV15 and TRBJ1-1; D is unclear. The CDR3 is 13 residues long. The V end lost 0 bases, the J end lost 0 bases, and 2 bases lay between the germline ends. CDR1 is LNHNV and CDR2 is YYDKDF in the germline V gene (reference sequence). The CDR3 spells CATSREMNTEAFF. DNA of the CDR3: TGTGCCACCAGCAGAGAAATGAACACTGAAGCTTTCTTT.

The chain combines TRBV10-3 with TRBJ2-7; tentative D call: TRBD1 (6 bases). The CDR3 extends over 14 amino acids. CDR1 is ENHRY, CDR2 SYGVKD, per germline. V lost 0 bases to trimming and J lost 4 bases, with 10 bases between them. The DNA for the CDR3 is TGTGCCATCAGTGAGTCTGACAGGTCTTACGAGCAGTACTTC. Amino acid sequence: CAISESDRSYEQYF.